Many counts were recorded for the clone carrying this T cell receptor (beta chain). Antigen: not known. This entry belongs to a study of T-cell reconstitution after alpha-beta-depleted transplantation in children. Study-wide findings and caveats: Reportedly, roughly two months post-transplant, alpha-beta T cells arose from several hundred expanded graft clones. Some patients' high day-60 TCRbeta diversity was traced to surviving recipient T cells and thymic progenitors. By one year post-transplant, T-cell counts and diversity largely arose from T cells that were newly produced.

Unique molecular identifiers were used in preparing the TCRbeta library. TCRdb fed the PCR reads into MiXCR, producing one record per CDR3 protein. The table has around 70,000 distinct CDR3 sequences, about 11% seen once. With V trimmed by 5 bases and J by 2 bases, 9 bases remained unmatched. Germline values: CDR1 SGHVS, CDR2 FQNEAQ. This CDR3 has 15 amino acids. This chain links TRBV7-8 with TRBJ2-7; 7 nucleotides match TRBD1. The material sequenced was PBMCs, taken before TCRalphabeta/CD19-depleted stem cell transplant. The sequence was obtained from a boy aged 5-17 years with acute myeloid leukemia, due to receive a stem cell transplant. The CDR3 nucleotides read TGTGCCAGCAGCCAATGGGACAGCGAAACCTACGAGCAGTACTTC. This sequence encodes CASSQWDSETYEQYF.